A selection of T cell receptor beta chains follows, all from one sample in a study of blood T cell repertoires in COVID-19. Some clones are missing from TCRdb's copy, which holds only in-frame ones; the method was immunoSEQ multiplex PCR. This table has some 240,000 clones, around 87% appearing once. Sequences were obtained from PBMCs or T cells enriched from blood (not recorded which). The receptor source for this set is a woman aged 40 to 49 with acute COVID-19. Each CDR3 is given with its conserved first and last residue. The D gene is left open where the match is weak. Size is stated for part of the rows, as once, few or many counts, or as a class when the clone is expanded.

D gene: .
J gene: TRBJ2-1
V gene: TRBV6-5
clone size: .
CDR3 protein: CASRNSVVEFF
CDR3 DNA: TGTGCCAGCAGGAACTCGGTAGTTGAGTTCTTC

D gene: .
J gene: TRBJ2-3
V gene: TRBV7-3
clone size: .
CDR3 protein: CASSLQGVDTDTQYF
CDR3 DNA: TGTGCCAGCAGCTTGCAGGGTGTAGACACAGATACGCAGTATTTT

D gene: .
J gene: TRBJ1-2
V gene: TRBV6-5
clone size: few
CDR3 protein: CASTLEHYGYTF
CDR3 DNA: TGTGCCAGCACCCTAGAGCACTATGGCTACACCTTC

D gene: .
J gene: TRBJ1-2
V gene: TRBV12-3/TRBV12-4
clone size: few
CDR3 protein: CASSLSQNYGYTF
CDR3 DNA: TGTGCCAGCAGTTTAAGTCAGAACTATGGCTACACCTTC

D gene: .
J gene: TRBJ1-6
V gene: TRBV27
clone size: .
CDR3 protein: CASSYGPLSPLHF
CDR3 DNA: TGTGCCAGCAGTTATGGCCCGTTGTCACCCCTCCACTTT

D gene: .
J gene: TRBJ2-6
V gene: TRBV5-1
clone size: .
CDR3 protein: CASSLGVGANVLTF
CDR3 DNA: TGCGCCAGCAGCTTGGGAGTGGGGGCCAACGTCCTGACTTTC

D gene: TRBD1
J gene: TRBJ2-7
V gene: TRBV18
clone size: .
CDR3 protein: CASSPSGTGGYEQYF
CDR3 DNA: TGTGCCAGCTCACCATCTGGGACAGGGGGCTACGAGCAGTACTTC

D gene: .
J gene: TRBJ2-1
V gene: TRBV9
clone size: few
CDR3 protein: CASSPPRNSAISYNEQFF
CDR3 DNA: TGTGCCAGCAGCCCCCCTAGGAATAGCGCGATCTCCTACAATGAGCAGTTCTTC

D gene: TRBD1
J gene: TRBJ1-2
V gene: TRBV19
clone size: .
CDR3 protein: CASGDRLDYGYTF
CDR3 DNA: TGTGCCAGCGGGGACAGGTTGGATTATGGCTACACCTTC

D gene: TRBD2
J gene: TRBJ2-2
V gene: TRBV11-2
clone size: few
CDR3 protein: CASSFQLAGAGELFF
CDR3 DNA: TGTGCCAGCAGCTTCCAACTAGCGGGAGCCGGGGAGCTGTTTTTT

D gene: TRBD2
J gene: TRBJ2-7
V gene: TRBV3-1/TRBV3-2
clone size: .
CDR3 protein: CASSQASGSSYEQYF
CDR3 DNA: TGTGCCAGCAGCCAGGCTAGCGGGAGCTCCTACGAGCAGTACTTC

D gene: .
J gene: TRBJ1-2
V gene: TRBV6-5
clone size: few
CDR3 protein: CASSYSGANANYGYTF
CDR3 DNA: TGTGCCAGCAGTTACTCGGGGGCCAATGCTAACTATGGCTACACCTTC

D gene: .
J gene: TRBJ2-3
V gene: TRBV24-1
clone size: .
CDR3 protein: CATSALAEATQYF
CDR3 DNA: TGTGCCACCAGTGCCTTAGCGGAAGCTACGCAGTATTTT

D gene: .
J gene: TRBJ1-1
V gene: TRBV16
clone size: once
CDR3 protein: CASSQFPGNTEAFF
CDR3 DNA: TGTGCCAGCAGCCAATTCCCAGGGAACACTGAAGCTTTCTTT

D gene: .
J gene: TRBJ2-1
V gene: TRBV3-1/TRBV3-2
clone size: .
CDR3 protein: CASSQIWGVNEQFF
CDR3 DNA: TGTGCCAGCAGCCAAATTTGGGGGGTCAATGAGCAGTTCTTC

D gene: .
J gene: TRBJ1-1
V gene: TRBV27
clone size: .
CDR3 protein: CASRDNRNTEAFF
CDR3 DNA: TGTGCCAGCAGGGACAATAGAAACACTGAAGCTTTCTTT

D gene: .
J gene: TRBJ2-1
V gene: TRBV21-1
clone size: .
CDR3 protein: CASSERPPGLAGVLEQFF
CDR3 DNA: TGTGCCAGCAGCGAAAGGCCGCCCGGACTAGCGGGAGTTCTGGAGCAGTTCTTC

D gene: TRBD2
J gene: TRBJ2-1
V gene: TRBV2
clone size: .
CDR3 protein: CASSERTSGNEQFF
CDR3 DNA: TGTGCCAGCAGTGAAAGGACTAGCGGGAATGAGCAGTTCTTC

D gene: .
J gene: TRBJ1-1
V gene: TRBV3-1/TRBV3-2
clone size: .
CDR3 protein: CASSQYGGRNTEAFF
CDR3 DNA: TGTGCCAGCAGCCAGTATGGGGGGAGGAACACTGAAGCTTTCTTT

D gene: TRBD2
J gene: TRBJ2-5
V gene: TRBV5-1
clone size: .
CDR3 protein: CASSSSPASGQETQYF
CDR3 DNA: TGCGCCAGCAGCTCCTCCCCGGCTAGCGGGCAAGAGACCCAGTACTTC

D gene: .
J gene: TRBJ2-5
V gene: TRBV15
clone size: .
CDR3 protein: CATSRDDLADAFQETQYF
CDR3 DNA: TGTGCCACCAGCAGAGATGATTTAGCAGACGCTTTCCAAGAGACCCAGTACTTC

D gene: TRBD2
J gene: TRBJ2-7
V gene: TRBV5-1
clone size: few
CDR3 protein: CASSPGGQESYEQYF
CDR3 DNA: TGCGCCAGCAGCCCGGGAGGGCAGGAGTCCTACGAGCAGTACTTC

D gene: .
J gene: TRBJ2-1
V gene: TRBV11-3
clone size: .
CDR3 protein: CASSFSGQSINEQFF
CDR3 DNA: TGTGCCAGCAGCTTCTCCGGACAAAGCATAAATGAGCAGTTCTTC

D gene: .
J gene: TRBJ2-7
V gene: TRBV6-5
clone size: .
CDR3 protein: CASGRTFYEQYF
CDR3 DNA: TGTGCCAGCGGCCGAACCTTCTACGAGCAGTACTTC

D gene: TRBD1
J gene: TRBJ1-5
V gene: TRBV18
clone size: .
CDR3 protein: CASSPSTGDSNQPQHF
CDR3 DNA: TGTGCCAGCTCACCCTCGACAGGGGATAGCAATCAGCCCCAGCATTTT

D gene: .
J gene: TRBJ2-2
V gene: TRBV2
clone size: .
CDR3 protein: CASSAGGPTGELFF
CDR3 DNA: TGTGCCAGCAGTGCCGGGGGGCCTACCGGGGAGCTGTTTTTT

D gene: TRBD2
J gene: TRBJ2-1
V gene: TRBV5-1
clone size: .
CDR3 protein: CASGYGTSGRASNNEQFF
CDR3 DNA: TGCGCCAGCGGGTACGGGACTAGCGGGAGGGCCTCCAACAATGAGCAGTTCTTC

D gene: .
J gene: TRBJ2-6
V gene: TRBV5-6
clone size: once
CDR3 protein: CASSLAGYGANVLTF
CDR3 DNA: TGTGCCAGCAGCTTGGCCGGGTACGGGGCCAACGTCCTGACTTTC

D gene: TRBD2
J gene: TRBJ2-7
V gene: TRBV27
clone size: .
CDR3 protein: CASSLPGTSVHEQYF
CDR3 DNA: TGTGCCAGCAGCCTTCCCGGGACTAGCGTCCACGAGCAGTACTTC